A selection of T cell receptor beta chains follows, all from one sample in a study of blood T cell repertoires in COVID-19. TCRdb's copy holds only in-frame clones and misses some; the assay was immunoSEQ multiplex PCR. The sample lists approximately 200,000 clones, about four fifths occurring once. Sequencing used PBMCs or T cells enriched from blood (not recorded which). These receptors all come from a man between 40 and 49 years old who had recovered from COVID-19. Both conserved end residues are part of each CDR3. D genes are given only for firm matches. The size of a clone is reported for some rows only, either as once, few or many, or as a class for expanded clones.

d_gene | j_gene | abundance | v_gene | CDR3nt | CDR3aa
. | TRBJ2-5 | . | TRBV24-1 | TGTGCCACCAGTGACCGCAACCGGGGTCGAGAGACCCAGTACTTC | CATSDRNRGRETQYF
. | TRBJ2-1 | once | TRBV5-3 | TGTGCCAGAAGCTTTGACAGGGTGGGAGGTGAGCAGTTCTTC | CARSFDRVGGEQFF
. | TRBJ1-5 | . | TRBV6-2/TRBV6-3 | TGTGCCAGCAGCCCCGGAGGCCAAGATCAGCCCCAGCATTTT | CASSPGGQDQPQHF
. | TRBJ2-6 | . | TRBV19 | TGTGCCAGTAGTATAGCTGGTGGGGCCGGCTCTGGGGCCAACGTCCTGACTTTC | CASSIAGGAGSGANVLTF
TRBD2 | TRBJ2-3 | . | TRBV11-1 | TGTGCCAGCAGCTCCGGACTAGCGGGAACAGATACGCAGTATTTT | CASSSGLAGTDTQYF
. | TRBJ1-2 | . | TRBV6-5 | TGTGCCAGCAGTTACGCAGAAATCTATGGCTACACCTTC | CASSYAEIYGYTF
TRBD1 | TRBJ2-3 | . | TRBV6-5 | TGTGCCAGCGGTACAGGGGGCTTATGGGATACGCAGTATTTT | CASGTGGLWDTQYF
TRBD1 | TRBJ1-2 | . | TRBV28 | TGTGCCAGCAGTTTCATCGGACAGGGTTCGGGGGGCTACACCTTC | CASSFIGQGSGGYTF
TRBD1 | TRBJ2-1 | . | TRBV12-5 | TGTGCTAGTGGTTTGGGACAGGGATACAATGAGCAGTTCTTC | CASGLGQGYNEQFF
. | TRBJ2-2 | few | TRBV2 | TGTGCCAGCTCTCGGGGGGCGACGGACACCGGGGAGCTGTTTTTT | CASSRGATDTGELFF
. | TRBJ2-6 | . | TRBV19 | TGTGCCGTTAGGGGGTCTGGGGCCAACGTCCTGACTTTC | CAVRGSGANVLTF
. | TRBJ1-4 | . | TRBV7-2 | TGTGCCAGCACCCCGAGAGGGGGACGCGAAAAACTGTTTTTT | CASTPRGGREKLFF
TRBD1 | TRBJ1-2 | . | TRBV6-2/TRBV6-3 | TGTGCCAGCAGTTACCTCTGGAGACAGGGTCAAGGCTACACCTTC | CASSYLWRQGQGYTF
. | TRBJ2-7 | . | TRBV28 | TGTGCCAGCAGTACCCCAAGTTGGGGAGGGGGCTACGAGCAGTACTTC | CASSTPSWGGGYEQYF
TRBD2 | TRBJ2-3 | . | TRBV10-1 | TGCGCCAGCAGTGAGTTCGGGCGGGAGGGGAAAGATACGCAGTATTTT | CASSEFGREGKDTQYF
. | TRBJ1-6 | . | TRBV28 | TGTGCCAGCGGGGGGATGCCATATAATTCACCCCTCCACTTT | CASGGMPYNSPLHF
. | TRBJ1-5 | . | TRBV20-1 | TGCAGTGCTAGTTGGTGGCAGGGCAATCAGCCCCAGCATTTT | CSASWWQGNQPQHF
. | TRBJ2-7 | large | TRBV6-5 | TGTGCCAGCAGTTCTGGCCTCCGGGGGGAGCAGTACTTC | CASSSGLRGEQYF
. | TRBJ2-7 | . | TRBV7-2 | TGTGCCAGCAGCTTTACTACAGGCATAGGGCAGTACTTC | CASSFTTGIGQYF
. | TRBJ1-1 | . | TRBV11-1 | TGTGCCAGCAGCTTAGGGGGAGCTACCCCTTTTGAAGCTTTCTTT | CASSLGGATPFEAFF
. | TRBJ1-4 | . | TRBV1 | TGCACCAGCAGCCTCACAAGGAGACTGAGATCAACTAATGAAAAACTGTTTTTT | CTSSLTRRLRSTNEKLFF
. | TRBJ2-7 | once | TRBV11-1 | TGTGCCAGCAGCTTCGCCCCGGCAGGTTCCATCTACGAGCAGTACTTC | CASSFAPAGSIYEQYF
TRBD2 | TRBJ2-1 | . | TRBV6-5 | TGTGCCAGCACACTAGCGGGAGGAGGAGAGCAGTTCTTC | CASTLAGGGEQFF
. | TRBJ1-1 | . | TRBV5-5 | TGTGCCAGCAGCTTGGATTATTTTACCCGGGAAGCTTTCTTT | CASSLDYFTREAFF
. | TRBJ2-2 | . | TRBV27 | TGTGCCAGCAGTCCAATAGCTATCGGGGAGCTGTTTTTT | CASSPIAIGELFF
TRBD1 | TRBJ1-5 | . | TRBV6-5 | TGTGCCAGCAGTACAGGGGGTTGGCAGCCCCAGCATTTT | CASSTGGWQPQHF
. | TRBJ2-7 | few | TRBV6-1 | TGTGCCAGCAGTGAAGGGGCAGGGCTTGCCTCCTACGAGCAGTACTTC | CASSEGAGLASYEQYF
TRBD1 | TRBJ2-1 | . | TRBV7-8 | TGTGCCAGCAGCTCTACCACCCGGGACAGGGTACTCACCTACAATGAGCAGTTCTTC | CASSSTTRDRVLTYNEQFF
. | TRBJ1-2 | . | TRBV6-2/TRBV6-3 | TGTGCCAGCAGTTATCCGGGGACAAGCTATGGCTACACCTTC | CASSYPGTSYGYTF
. | TRBJ2-1 | . | TRBV3-1/TRBV3-2 | TGTGCCAGCAGCCATAGCGGAGGCTCCTACAATGAGCAGTTCTTC | CASSHSGGSYNEQFF
. | TRBJ2-4 | . | TRBV29-1 | TGCAGCGTTTCGAGGGAGGCCAAAAACATTCAGTACTTC | CSVSREAKNIQYF
TRBD1 | TRBJ1-2 | . | TRBV7-2 | TGTGCCAGCAGCTTAAACAGGGGGGGAGGAGGCTACACCTTC | CASSLNRGGGGYTF
. | TRBJ1-6 | . | TRBV5-8 | TGTGCCAGCAGCTTGGGACAGCGAGATAATTCACCCCTCCACTTT | CASSLGQRDNSPLHF
TRBD2 | TRBJ2-3 | . | TRBV20-1 | TGCAGTGCTAGTCCGGGACTAGCGGGATACACAGATACGCAGTATTTT | CSASPGLAGYTDTQYF
. | TRBJ2-2 | . | TRBV7-9 | TGTGCCAGCAGCTTAGCGCTCTCGGGGATAGGGGAGCTGTTTTTT | CASSLALSGIGELFF
TRBD2 | TRBJ2-1 | . | TRBV30 | TGTGCCTGGGAGACTAGCGGGAGTTGGAATGAGCAGTTCTTC | CAWETSGSWNEQFF
. | TRBJ2-3 | . | TRBV29-1 | TGCAGCGCCACAACAAAAGGGGCTATAGATACGCAGTATTTT | CSATTKGAIDTQYF
. | TRBJ2-1 | . | TRBV14 | TGTGCCAGCAGTCCCTACGGGACTTACAATGAGCAGTTCTTC | CASSPYGTYNEQFF
. | TRBJ1-2 | . | TRBV27 | TGTGCCAGCAGTTTTAGAACAGGGAACTATGGCTACACCTTC | CASSFRTGNYGYTF
TRBD2 | TRBJ2-6 | . | TRBV7-2 | TGTGCCACCGTCCCGGGAGGGTACCCACTCTCTGGGGCCAACGTCCTGACTTTC | CATVPGGYPLSGANVLTF
. | TRBJ1-4 | . | TRBV6-1 | TGTGCCAGCAGTGCAAACCCAGTTGCAACTAATGAAAAACTGTTTTTT | CASSANPVATNEKLFF
. | TRBJ1-1 | . | TRBV18 | TGTGCCAGCTCACCTTTTTGGACAGATTTGGGGGACACTGAAGCTTTCTTT | CASSPFWTDLGDTEAFF
TRBD2 | TRBJ2-1 | . | TRBV7-2 | TGTGCCAGCAGCTTCTTCATCCTAGCGGGGGGTGAGCAGTTCTTC | CASSFFILAGGEQFF
. | TRBJ2-7 | few | TRBV7-9 | TGTGCCAGCAGCTTCGACGGGGACTACGAGCAGTACTTC | CASSFDGDYEQYF
TRBD1 | TRBJ2-7 | . | TRBV6-2/TRBV6-3 | TGTGCCAGCAGTTCCGCCGGGACAGACAACTACGAGCAGTACTTC | CASSSAGTDNYEQYF
. | TRBJ2-7 | few | TRBV7-6 | TGTGCCAGCAGCTTGCCCGTTGGGAGCTCCTACGAGCAGTACTTC | CASSLPVGSSYEQYF
. | TRBJ1-5 | . | TRBV27 | TGTGCCAGCAGTTTGTTAAATCAGCCCCAGCATTTT | CASSLLNQPQHF
TRBD2 | TRBJ2-6 | . | TRBV3-1/TRBV3-2 | TGTGCCAGCAGCCCCCGACTAGCGGGAGACGCTGGGGCCAACGTCCTGACTTTC | CASSPRLAGDAGANVLTF